The next 23 T cell receptor beta chains were all read from a single sample in a study of CD8 T cells in ankylosing spondylitis (dated by TCRdb to about 2017). The library was generated by 5' RACE. Sequenced using an Illumina HiSeq 2500. TCRdb trimmed the raw reads at Q25, called clones with MiXCR and kept productive beta chains. Each entry merges the rows of one CDR3 protein and shows their most common DNA and genes. For this sample the table gives 250,000 to 300,000 distinct CDR3 sequences, of which around 20% were detected only once. 7.8% of the sample is held by the ten biggest clonotypes. The sequencing sample was made of blood, either unsorted or a sorted T cell fraction (not recorded which). Receptor source: a male donor with ankylosing spondylitis or in good health (not recorded which).

This clonotype was observed a handful of times. This chain links TRBV19 with TRBJ2-1; D might be TRBD1 (6 bases). The V gene lost 6 bases and the J gene lost 8 bases, with 20 bases spanning the gap. The CDR3 totals 15 residues. The germline V gene has CDR1 LNHDA and CDR2 SQIVND (reference sequence). CDR3 bases: TGTGCCAGTAGCCAGGACAGTCGAATTGAAGATGAGCAGTTCTTC. This codes for CASSQDSRIEDEQFF.

The chain employs TRBV12-3 or TRBV12-4 and TRBJ1-4, with D perhaps matching TRBD1 (6 bases). The CDR3 covers 15 residues. Between the trimmed V and J ends, which lost 2 bases and 5 bases, there was a span of 12 bases. CDR3 nucleotide sequence: TGTGCCAGCAGTTTAAGGGGGTCGGCCAATGAAAAACTGTTTTTT. Protein sequence: CASSLRGSANEKLFF.

V is TRBV19 and J is TRBJ2-1; 7 nucleotides align to TRBD1. CDR1 is LNHDA and CDR2 is SQIVND in the germline V gene (reference sequence). Germline trimming cut 5 bases from V and 0 bases from J; bases unmatched to any gene: 4. The CDR3 sequence is 15 residues long. As DNA, the CDR3 is TGTGCCAGTAGTCTCCGGGACAGCTCCTACAATGAGCAGTTCTTC. It translates to CASSLRDSSYNEQFF.

This clonotype was observed a handful of times. The rearrangement joins TRBV5-1 to TRBJ2-1; 8 bases fit TRBD1. The V gene's germline CDR1 is SGHRS and CDR2 YFSETQ. The CDR3 is 15 amino acids. The junction had 3 bases not matched to a gene; V was cut back by 0 bases and J by 4 bases. The CDR3: CASSLAGQDYNEQFF. Here the CDR3 DNA reads TGCGCCAGCAGCTTGGCGGGACAGGATTACAATGAGCAGTTCTTC.

The J gene is TRBJ2-1, the V gene TRBV6-5; D perhaps matches TRBD1 (6 bases). The CDR3 is 16 residues long. Looked up from germline, CDR1 is MNHEY and CDR2 is SVGAGI. V lost 1 base, J lost 5 bases, and 15 bases lay in between. The CDR3 loop is CASSYYTGTTNNEQFF. CDR3 coding DNA: TGTGCCAGCAGTTACTATACCGGGACAACAAACAATGAGCAGTTCTTC.

This clonotype appeared once. This chain links TRBV29-1 with TRBJ1-1, with D unresolved. V was clipped by 4 bases and J by 0 bases, with 12 bases between them. Germline lookup yields CDR1 SQVTM and CDR2 ANQGSEA. CDR3 length: 14 amino acids. This CDR3 reads CSVVKGSMNTEAFF. CDR3 nucleotide sequence: TGCAGCGTTGTTAAGGGAAGCATGAACACTGAAGCTTTCTTT. The whole variable domain, filled in from reference TRBV29-1 and TRBJ1-1, reads SAVISQKPSRDICQRGTSLTIQCQVDSQVTMMFWYRQQPGQSLTLIATANQGSEATYESGFVIDKFPISRPNLTFSTLTVSNMSPEDSSIYLCSVVKGSMNTEAFFGQGTRLTVV.

The chain combines TRBV4-2 with TRBJ2-2; 8 nucleotides agree with TRBD2. The trim removed 5 bases at V and 4 bases at J, leaving 9 bases unmatched. The germline V gene encodes CDR1 LGHNA and CDR2 YNFKEQ. CDR3 length: 16 amino acids. The CDR3 DNA reads TGTGCCAGCAGCGCAGAGGGGACTAGGTCCACCGGGGAGCTGTTTTTT. Translating gives CASSAEGTRSTGELFF.

The chain joins TRBV14 to TRBJ2-7; possible D gene TRBD2, 5 bases. The CDR3 is 13 amino acids. V lost 2 bases, J lost 6 bases, and 11 bases lay in between. Germline CDR1 SGHDN, CDR2 FVKESK. DNA of the CDR3: TGTGCCAGCAGCCAACAACGGGGTTCCGAGCAGTACGTC. Translating it yields CASSQQRGSEQYV.

This clonotype was observed a handful of times. The chain has TRBV2 and TRBJ1-1; D not resolved. Germline V gives CDR1 SNHLY, CDR2 FYNNEI. The CDR3 is 15 residues long. V gave up 2 bases and J gave up 4 bases, with 14 bases separating them. The CDR3 DNA reads as TGTGCCAGCAGTGAATTTCCCCAAATGGGCACTGAAGCTTTCTTT. Translation: CASSEFPQMGTEAFF.

This clonotype was detected only a few times. This chain uses TRBV5-1 with TRBJ2-5; D unclear. This CDR3 is built from 13 residues. V was clipped by 1 base and J by 4 bases, with 8 bases between them. Germline V gives CDR1 SGHRS, CDR2 YFSETQ. The CDR3 nucleotides are TGCGCCAGCAGCTTGTCTAGGGTAGAGACCCAGTACTTC. Translating it yields CASSLSRVETQYF.

The gene calls are TRBV5-1 and TRBJ1-6; 8 bases are shared with TRBD1. CDR3 length equals 18 residues. Germline lookup yields CDR1 SGHRS and CDR2 YFSETQ. V was pared by 0 bases and J by 10 bases, with 15 bases of the junction left unmatched. The CDR3 spells CASSLGTGFPTSSSPLHF. In nucleotides, the CDR3 is TGCGCCAGCAGCTTGGGGACAGGGTTTCCCACCTCCTCCTCACCCCTCCACTTT.

The chain's CDR3 is CASSFDSGGAFYEQYV. The CDR3, as DNA: TGCGCCAGCAGCTTCGATAGCGGGGGGGCGTTTTACGAGCAGTACGTC. The chain couples TRBV5-1 to TRBJ2-7; 11 nucleotides match TRBD2. Losses at the gene ends were 2 bases for V and 4 bases for J; bases not matched to a gene: 8. The length of the CDR3 is 16 residues. CDR1 is SGHRS and CDR2 is YFSETQ in the germline V gene.

For the CDR3, the DNA is TGTGCCAGCAGCTTAGCGGACAGGGAGGATCAGCCCCAGCATTTT. Translation: CASSLADREDQPQHF. This chain joins TRBV7-8 and TRBJ1-5; 8 bases agree with TRBD1. CDR3 size: 15 residues. CDR1 is SGHVS, CDR2 FQNEAQ, per germline. Trimming at V came to 0 bases and at J to 5 bases, leaving 3 bases not matched to a gene.

This clonotype appeared a few times. The rearrangement joins TRBV20-1 to TRBJ2-3; tentative D call: TRBD1 (8 bases). CDR1 DFQATT and CDR2 SNEGSKA come from the germline V gene (reference sequence). V was pared by 0 bases and J by 6 bases, with 22 bases between. The CDR3 loop spans 17 amino acids. The CDR3 here is CSARDLGGDRLIDTQYF. The CDR3 nucleotides read TGCAGTGCTAGAGATTTGGGGGGGGACAGGCTAATTGATACGCAGTATTTT.

V usage is TRBV5-1 and J usage is TRBJ1-2; 10 nucleotides agree with TRBD1. The CDR3 has 15 residues. The junction had 6 bases not matched to a gene; V was cut back by 3 bases and J by 4 bases. CDR1 is SGHRS and CDR2 is YFSETQ in the germline V gene. The CDR3 DNA reads as TGCGCCAGCAGCTCCCTGGGACAGGGGAGCTATGGCTACACCTTC. Protein product: CASSSLGQGSYGYTF.

This clonotype was counted between two and nine times. The chain couples TRBV12-3 or TRBV12-4 to TRBJ1-1; 7 bases fit TRBD1. This CDR3 has 13 amino acids. J gave up 5 bases and V 6 bases, and 6 bases lay outside the gene matches. Written as DNA, the CDR3 is TGTGCCAGCAGCATTAAACAGGGGACTGAAGCTTTCTTT. This sequence encodes CASSIKQGTEAFF.

This clonotype occurred many times. This chain connects TRBV7-6 to TRBJ1-1; a possible D gene is TRBD1 (5 bases). Trimming removed 5 bases at V and 9 bases at J, with 13 bases between. The CDR3 runs 12 residues. Germline V gene sequence: CDR1 SGHVS, CDR2 FNYEAQ. In nucleotides, the CDR3 is TGTGCCAGCAGCCCCCTGGGGGGTAAAGCTTTCTTT. Translated: CASSPLGGKAFF.

A word on this clonotype: A read error may account for a junction end that differs from germline. The gene calls are TRBV27 and TRBJ2-1; 8 bases fit TRBD1. Germline lookup yields CDR1 MNHEY and CDR2 SMNVEV (reference sequence). The CDR3 length is 15 residues. CDR3 in DNA: TGTGCCAGCAGTATATCCGGGACAGGCGCCAATGAGCAGTTCTTC. Translated: CASSISGTGANEQFF.

This clonotype was seen more than once but under ten times. The J gene is TRBJ1-1, the V gene TRBV6-2 or TRBV6-3; possibly TRBD1 for D (6 bases). CDR3 length: 13 residues. V was cut by 6 bases and J by 2 bases, with 10 bases left in between. In germline, CDR1 is MNHEY, CDR2 SVGEGT. DNA for the CDR3: TGTGCCAGCAGACCGGACAGTAACACTGAAGCTTTCTTT. Protein sequence: CASRPDSNTEAFF.

The chain links TRBV9 to TRBJ2-1; 8 bases fit TRBD2. V shed 2 bases, J shed 5 bases, and the junction held 6 bases outside the gene matches. The CDR3 length is 15 residues. Germline V CDR1 and CDR2: SGDLS, YYNGEE. The DNA of the CDR3 is TGTGCCAGCAGCGTCGGGACTAGGGGCCACAATGAGCAGTTCTTC. Translating gives CASSVGTRGHNEQFF.

Worth noting for this clonotype: A junction boundary mismatches the germline segment, possibly from a read error. The chain couples TRBV2 to TRBJ2-3, with D possibly TRBD1 on 5 matching bases. This CDR3 is built from 15 residues. CDR1 and CDR2 (germline): SNHLY, FYNNEI. CDR3 DNA sequence: TGTGACAGCAGTAATTCGGGCAGGGGCACAGATACGCAGTATTTT. Protein product: CDSSNSGRGTDTQYF.

The table lists this clonotype with a few counts. The V call is TRBV12-3 or TRBV12-4, the J call TRBJ1-6, with D unclear. V lost 4 bases, J lost 7 bases, and 8 bases lay in between. The length of the CDR3 is 13 residues. CDR3 residues: CASSSAPNSPLHF. In nucleotides, the CDR3 is TGTGCCAGCAGTTCCGCGCCGAATTCACCCCTCCACTTT.

This clonotype was recorded a few times. This sequence joins TRBV27 and TRBJ2-4, with 7 bases identical to TRBD2. Trimming took 6 bases from V and 8 from J; bases not matched to a gene: 16. Germline loops: CDR1 MNHEY, CDR2 SMNVEV (reference sequence). The CDR3 extends over 16 amino acids. The CDR3 loop reads CASSRGLRETWHIQYF. In DNA form, the CDR3 reads TGTGCCAGCAGCCGAGGATTGCGGGAGACCTGGCACATTCAGTACTTC.